This note documents a single TCR beta chain sequence. This record belongs to a study of OX40 agonist ivuxolimab in advanced cancers. Study overall: From 23 to 79 years was the age range, with a mean of around 60 years, and 70% to 85% were male.

The assay was immunoSEQ multiplex PCR, and TCRdb's table has in-frame clones only and misses some. The sample lists just over 60,000 clones; around 93% were seen once. This CDR3 has 15 residues. Trimming removed 3 bases from V and 6 bases from J, with 17 bases in between. Germline assignment: CDR1 MNHEY and CDR2 SMNVEV (reference sequence). This chain joins TRBV27 and TRBJ1-2, with a weak D call TRBD1 (5 bases). Sequenced material: CD4+ or CD8+ T cells sorted from blood, taken in a trial of the OX40 agonist ivuxolimab. The TCR comes from an adult with an advanced solid tumor such as melanoma, head and neck, liver or kidney cancer. The CDR3 nucleotides read TGTGCCAGCAGTTTGGGGGGGAGTCTGTACGATGGCTACACCTTC. As protein: CASSLGGSLYDGYTF.